These 21 T cell receptor beta chains originate from one sample sequenced in a study of cytomegalovirus exposure and HLA in healthy donors. The PCR made use of 60 Vbeta and 13 Jbeta primers. TCRdb's table, derived via immunoSEQ multiplex PCR, lists solely in-frame clones and lacks some. Altogether approximately 110,000 clones are present, less than 90% being singletons, with the ten largest covering approximately 0.22%. The sequenced sample was PBMCs. All receptors come from a man aged 45 to 65 in good health and CMV-seronegative.

The rearrangement uses TRBV6-6 and TRBJ2-1; a possible D gene is TRBD1 (6 bases). Germline assignment: CDR1 MNHNY and CDR2 SVGAGI (reference sequence). V lost 7 bases and J lost 0, with 10 bases in between. The CDR3 spans 14 residues. The CDR3 DNA sequence: TGTGCCAGCACGGACAGCCCCTCCTACAATGAGCAGTTCTTC. This gives the protein CASTDSPSYNEQFF.

V is TRBV2 and J is TRBJ2-5; 11 bases map to TRBD2. CDR3 length: 15 residues. Germline CDR1 SNHLY, CDR2 FYNNEI. Trimming removed 7 bases from V and 4 bases from J; junction bases left unmatched: 8. The CDR3 sequence: CASILEGLAGETQYF. CDR3 nucleotide sequence: TGTGCCAGCATTCTAGAAGGACTAGCGGGAGAGACCCAGTACTTC.

The genes are TRBV11-2 and TRBJ2-2; no firm D call. CDR3 size: 13 residues. Germline V gives CDR1 SGHAT, CDR2 FQNNGV. The germline V and J ends were trimmed by 4 bases and 3 bases, with 6 bases remaining between them. CDR3 coding DNA: TGTGCCAGCAGCTCTACAGACACCGGGGAGCTGTTTTTT. Its protein is CASSSTDTGELFF.

The chain links TRBV18 to TRBJ1-3, with D hard to call. This CDR3 spans 14 amino acids. Trimming cost V 4 bases and J 0 bases, with 7 bases left between them. Germline CDR1 reads KGHSH; CDR2 reads LQKENI. This CDR3 reads CASSQAASGNTIYF. CDR3 in DNA: TGTGCCAGCTCACAAGCGGCCTCTGGAAACACCATATATTTT.

This chain connects TRBV6-5 to TRBJ2-7; 7 bases agree with TRBD1. This CDR3 has 14 amino acids. Germline lookup yields CDR1 MNHEY and CDR2 SVGAGI. V lost 2 bases, J lost 3 bases, and 4 bases stayed unmatched. In DNA, the CDR3 is TGTGCCAGCAGTTACCGGGACAGTTTCTACGAGCAGTACTTC. Translated: CASSYRDSFYEQYF.

This chain connects TRBV5-1 to TRBJ2-1; 7 bases are shared with TRBD2. With 3 bases clipped from V and 0 bases from J, the junction kept 3 bases outside the gene matches. The CDR3 loop spans 15 amino acids. CDR1 SGHRS and CDR2 YFSETQ come from the germline V gene. In nucleotides, the CDR3 is TGCGCCAGCAGCTCAAGCGGGAACTCCTACAATGAGCAGTTCTTC. Translation gives CASSSSGNSYNEQFF.

The chain joins TRBV10-3 to TRBJ2-3; TRBD2 agrees at 9 bases. The CDR3 has 15 amino acids. Trimming took 6 bases from V and 0 from J; bases not matched to a gene: 4. CDR1 and CDR2 (germline): ENHRY, SYGVKD. The CDR3: CAIRPGLASTDTQYF. CDR3 nucleotides: TGTGCCATCAGGCCGGGACTAGCTAGCACAGATACGCAGTATTTT.

As to this clone: This specimen includes other DNA sequences encoding the same CDR3. This sequence joins TRBV6-1 and TRBJ2-7; 8 positions match TRBD1. V lost 4 bases and J lost 7; bases outside the gene matches: 6. The length of the CDR3 is 13 residues. Per the germline V gene, CDR1 is MNHNS and CDR2 is SASEGT. The CDR3 sequence: CASSVDRAGEQYF. The CDR3, as DNA: TGTGCCAGCAGTGTGGACAGGGCGGGGGAGCAGTACTTC.

A few counts support this clone. V is TRBV7-9 and J is TRBJ1-2; D is unclear. The CDR3 has 11 amino acids. Deletions cut 2 bases from V and 7 bases from J, with 5 bases between. CDR1 SEHNR and CDR2 FQNEAQ come from the germline V gene (reference sequence). The CDR3 is CASSLSGGYTF. The CDR3, as DNA: TGTGCCAGCAGCTTAAGCGGTGGCTACACCTTC.

The CDR3 nucleotides are TGTGCCAGCAGTTTAATTGGGGGGGACAGGGTGAACACCGGGGAGCTGTTTTTT. Encoded protein: CASSLIGGDRVNTGELFF. The rearrangement joins TRBV28 to TRBJ2-2; 9 nucleotides line up with TRBD1. This CDR3 contains 18 residues. Germline assignment: CDR1 MDHEN and CDR2 SYDVKM. Trimming cost V 2 bases and J 1 base; bases outside gene matches: 8.

This clone is a singleton in its sample. The rearrangement links TRBV6-1 to TRBJ1-1; maybe TRBD1 (6 bases). The CDR3 totals 13 residues. Trimming removed 6 bases from V and 6 bases from J, with 14 bases in between. CDR1 is MNHNS, CDR2 SASEGT, per germline. The CDR3 region has the DNA TGTGCCAGCAGCCCGGACAGAGTCGCTGAAGCTTTCTTT. Its protein product is CASSPDRVAEAFF.

J is TRBJ1-4 and V is TRBV19; TRBD1 aligns across 7 bases. The CDR3 totals 18 residues. Per the germline V gene, CDR1 is LNHDA and CDR2 is SQIVND (reference sequence). V was clipped by 1 base and J by 0 bases; unmatched bases: 8. CDR3 in amino acids: CASSIAGRGAATNEKLFF. As DNA, the CDR3 is TGTGCCAGTAGTATAGCCGGCAGGGGGGCTGCAACTAATGAAAAACTGTTTTTT.

The chain links TRBV7-3 to TRBJ1-1; maybe TRBD1 (6 bases). Germline loops: CDR1 SGHTA, CDR2 FQGTGA. The V and J ends lost 0 bases and 1 base respectively, with 9 bases between them. The CDR3 consists of 15 residues. The CDR3 is CASSLTRTENTEAFF. CDR3 DNA: TGTGCCAGCAGCTTAACAAGGACAGAGAACACTGAAGCTTTCTTT.

The chain combines TRBV5-6 with TRBJ2-1, with D possibly being TRBD2 (6 bases). V dropped 2 bases and J dropped 8 bases, with 8 bases sitting between them. The CDR3 spans 12 residues. CDR1 is SGHDT and CDR2 is YYEEEE in the germline V gene. CDR3 coding DNA: TGTGCCAGCAGCTTTGGAGGGGATGAGCAGTTCTTC. The encoded protein is CASSFGGDEQFF.

The chain recombines TRBV7-2 with TRBJ2-3; 15 bases match TRBD2. V dropped 5 bases and J dropped 6; count of bases not matched to a gene: 3. Looked up from germline, CDR1 is SGHTA and CDR2 is FQGNSA. This CDR3 is built from 15 residues. The CDR3 coding sequence is TGTGCCAGCAGCATCGGGACTAGCGGGGGGGATACGCAGTATTTT. This gives the protein CASSIGTSGGDTQYF. The full variable domain, completed using reference TRBV7-2 and TRBJ2-3, is GAGVSQSPSNKVTEKGKDVELRCDPISGHTALYWYRQSLGQGLEFLIYFQGNSAPDKSGLPSDRFSAERTGGSVSTLTIQRTQQEDSAVYLCASSIGTSGGDTQYFGPGTRLTVL.

This clone was recorded once. The chain uses TRBV2 and TRBJ1-2; no firm D call. Germline-derived CDR1 and CDR2 are SNHLY and FYNNEI. CDR3 length: 10 amino acids. The germline V and J ends were trimmed by 8 bases and 8 bases, with 9 bases remaining between them. The CDR3 sequence: CASPPAGYTF. CDR3 in DNA: TGTGCCAGCCCCCCCGCGGGCTACACCTTC.

The CDR3 loop is CASTPGTGGVGAEAFF. CDR3 DNA sequence: TGTGCCAGTACGCCCGGGACAGGGGGCGTGGGGGCTGAAGCTTTCTTT. V usage is TRBV19 and J usage is TRBJ1-1; TRBD1 matches 12 bases. The trim removed 7 bases at V and 6 bases at J, leaving 12 bases unmatched. In germline, CDR1 is LNHDA, CDR2 SQIVND (reference sequence). The CDR3 has 16 residues.

This chain uses TRBV9 with TRBJ2-7; either TRBD1 or TRBD2 may supply D (7 bases each). CDR1 is SGDLS, CDR2 YYNGEE, per germline. The V gene lost 4 bases and the J gene lost 2 bases, with 16 bases spanning the gap. The CDR3 loop spans 15 amino acids. The CDR3 here is CASSLGGAGAYEQYF. The CDR3 DNA reads as TGTGCCAGCAGCCTAGGGGGCGCGGGGGCCTACGAGCAGTACTTC.

The chain links TRBV5-1 to TRBJ1-3, with TRBD1 matching over 7 bases. CDR3 size: 15 residues. From germline, CDR1 is SGHRS and CDR2 YFSETQ. With 7 bases clipped from V and 4 bases from J, the junction kept 11 bases outside the gene matches. CDR3 amino acids: CASGEQAGGGNTIYF. CDR3 in DNA: TGCGCCAGCGGAGAACAAGCAGGGGGAGGAAACACCATATATTTT.

The CDR3 loop is CASSTGQITDTQYF. The CDR3 DNA is TGTGCCAGCAGCACGGGACAGATCACAGATACGCAGTATTTT. The V gene is TRBV11-3, the J gene TRBJ2-3, with 7 bases that match TRBD1. The CDR3 runs 14 residues. Per the germline V gene, CDR1 is SGHNT and CDR2 is YENEEA. V was pared by 5 bases and J by 2 bases, with 4 bases of the junction left unmatched.

This clone was seen a few times. The chain employs TRBV6-5 and TRBJ1-1; 7 bases agree with TRBD1. This CDR3 has 14 amino acids. Trimming removed 6 bases from V and 1 base from J; junction bases left unmatched: 5. Germline values: CDR1 MNHEY, CDR2 SVGAGI. The CDR3: CASSPGQSNTEAFF. As DNA, the CDR3 is TGTGCCAGCAGCCCGGGACAGTCGAACACTGAAGCTTTCTTT.